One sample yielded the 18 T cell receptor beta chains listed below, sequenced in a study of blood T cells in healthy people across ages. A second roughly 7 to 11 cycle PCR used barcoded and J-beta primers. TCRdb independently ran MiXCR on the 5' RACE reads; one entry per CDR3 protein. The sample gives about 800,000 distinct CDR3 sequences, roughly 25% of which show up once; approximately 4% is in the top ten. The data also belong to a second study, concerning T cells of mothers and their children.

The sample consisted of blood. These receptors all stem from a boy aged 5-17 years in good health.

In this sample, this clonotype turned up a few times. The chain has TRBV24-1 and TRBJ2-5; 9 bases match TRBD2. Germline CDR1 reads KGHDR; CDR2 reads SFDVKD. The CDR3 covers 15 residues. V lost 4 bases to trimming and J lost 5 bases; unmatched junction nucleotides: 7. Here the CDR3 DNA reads TGTGCCACCAGTGAAACCGGACTAGCGACGGAGACCCAGTACTTC. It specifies CATSETGLATETQYF.

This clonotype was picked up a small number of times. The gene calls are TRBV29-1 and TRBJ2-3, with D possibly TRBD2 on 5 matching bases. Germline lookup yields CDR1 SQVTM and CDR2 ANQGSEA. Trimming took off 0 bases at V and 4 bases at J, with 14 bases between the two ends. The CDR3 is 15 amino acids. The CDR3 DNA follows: TGCAGCGTTGAAGATCGGACTGCCGGGTCAGATACGCAGTATTTT. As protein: CSVEDRTAGSDTQYF.

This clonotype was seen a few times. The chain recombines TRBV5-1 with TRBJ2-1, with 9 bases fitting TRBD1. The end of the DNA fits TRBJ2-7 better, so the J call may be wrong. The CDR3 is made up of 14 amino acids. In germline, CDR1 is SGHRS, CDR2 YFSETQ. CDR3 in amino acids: CASSPGQGSNEQYF. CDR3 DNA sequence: TGCGCCAGCAGCCCGGGACAGGGCTCGAACGAGCAGTACTTC.

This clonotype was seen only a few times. CDR3 coding DNA: TGTGCCAGCAACCTAGGAGGGGGAAGGACTAATGAAAAACTGTTTTTT. Protein sequence: CASNLGGGRTNEKLFF. The chain links TRBV12-3 or TRBV12-4 to TRBJ1-4; tentatively, D is TRBD1 (6 bases). Trimming stripped 7 bases from V and 2 bases from J, with 17 bases between. The CDR3 spans 16 residues.

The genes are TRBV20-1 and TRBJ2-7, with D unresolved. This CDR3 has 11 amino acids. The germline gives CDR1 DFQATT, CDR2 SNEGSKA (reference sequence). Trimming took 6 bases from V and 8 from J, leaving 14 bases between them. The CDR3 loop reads CSATALYQQYF. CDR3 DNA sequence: TGCAGTGCAACAGCGTTATACCAGCAGTACTTC.

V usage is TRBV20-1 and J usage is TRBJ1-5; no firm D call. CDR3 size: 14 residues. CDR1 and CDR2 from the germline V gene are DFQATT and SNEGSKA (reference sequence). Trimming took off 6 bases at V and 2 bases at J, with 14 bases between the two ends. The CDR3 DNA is TGCAGTGCCCCATCGCGGAGGGGCAATCAGCCCCAGCATTTT. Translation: CSAPSRRGNQPQHF.

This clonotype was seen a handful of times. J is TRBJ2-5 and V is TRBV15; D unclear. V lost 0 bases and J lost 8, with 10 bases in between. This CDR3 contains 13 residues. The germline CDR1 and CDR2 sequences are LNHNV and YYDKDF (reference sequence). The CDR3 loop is CATSRDNKETQYF. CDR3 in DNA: TGTGCCACCAGCAGAGATAATAAGGAAACCCAGTACTTC.

CDR3 nucleotide sequence: TGTGCCAGCAGCACTACAGGGGGCAATGAGCAGTTCTTC. It encodes CASSTTGGNEQFF. The chain links TRBV12-3 or TRBV12-4 to TRBJ2-1, with 8 nucleotides matching TRBD1. The junction had 4 bases not matched to a gene; V was cut back by 6 bases and J by 6 bases. The length of the CDR3 is 13 residues.

The CDR3 sequence is CASSSPRLAGLRETQYF. The CDR3 DNA reads as TGTGCCAGCAGCTCCCCTAGACTAGCGGGGCTTCGGGAGACCCAGTACTTC. The gene calls are TRBV7-9 and TRBJ2-5; TRBD2 matches at 11 bases. The CDR3 runs 17 residues. The J segment lost 5 bases and the V segment lost 4 bases, leaving 12 bases of the junction unmatched. CDR1 is SEHNR, CDR2 FQNEAQ, per germline (reference sequence). Together with reference TRBV7-9 and TRBJ2-5, the CDR3 gives the full variable domain: DTGVSQNPRHKITKRGQNVTFRCDPISEHNRLYWYRQTLGQGPEFLTYFQNEAQLEKSRLLSDRFSAERPKGSFSTLEIQRTEQGDSAMYLCASSSPRLAGLRETQYFGPGTRLLVL.

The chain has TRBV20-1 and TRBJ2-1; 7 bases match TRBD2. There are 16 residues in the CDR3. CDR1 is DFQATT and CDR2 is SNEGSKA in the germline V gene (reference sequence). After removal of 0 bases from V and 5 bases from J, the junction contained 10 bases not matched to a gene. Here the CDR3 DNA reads TGCAGTGCTAGAGATCCGCTCGCGGGGGAAAACAATGAGCAGTTCTTC. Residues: CSARDPLAGENNEQFF.

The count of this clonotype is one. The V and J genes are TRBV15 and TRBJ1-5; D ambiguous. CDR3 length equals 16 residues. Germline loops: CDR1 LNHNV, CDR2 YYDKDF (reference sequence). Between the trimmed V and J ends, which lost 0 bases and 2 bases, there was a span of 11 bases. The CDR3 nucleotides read TGTGCCACCAGCAGAGATGGGGTTTTTGGCAATCAGCCCCAGCATTTT. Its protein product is CATSRDGVFGNQPQHF.

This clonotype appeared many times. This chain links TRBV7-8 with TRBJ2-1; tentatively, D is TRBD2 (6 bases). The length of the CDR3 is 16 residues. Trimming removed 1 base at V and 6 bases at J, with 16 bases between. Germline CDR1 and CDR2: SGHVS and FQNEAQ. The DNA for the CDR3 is TGTGCCAGCAGCTTAGGGCGGCGGGACTCCACCAATGAGCAGTTCTTC. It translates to CASSLGRRDSTNEQFF.

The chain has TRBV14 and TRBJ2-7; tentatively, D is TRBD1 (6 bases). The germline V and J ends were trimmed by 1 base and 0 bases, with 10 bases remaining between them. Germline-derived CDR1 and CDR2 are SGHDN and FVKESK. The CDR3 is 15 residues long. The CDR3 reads CASSQGTVASYEQYF. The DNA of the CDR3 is TGTGCCAGCAGCCAAGGGACAGTCGCCTCCTACGAGCAGTACTTC.

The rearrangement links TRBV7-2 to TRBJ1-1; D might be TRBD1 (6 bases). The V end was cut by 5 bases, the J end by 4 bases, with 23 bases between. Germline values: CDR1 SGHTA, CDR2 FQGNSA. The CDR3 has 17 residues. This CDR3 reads CASSLRRRTALGTEAFF. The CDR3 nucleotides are TGTGCCAGCAGCCTACGAAGGAGGACAGCCTTGGGCACTGAAGCTTTCTTT.

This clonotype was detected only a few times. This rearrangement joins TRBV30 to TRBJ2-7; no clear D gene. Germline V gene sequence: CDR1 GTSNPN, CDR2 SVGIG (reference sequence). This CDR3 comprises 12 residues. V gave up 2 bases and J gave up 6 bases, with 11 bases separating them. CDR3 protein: CAWSPTGPEQYF. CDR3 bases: TGTGCCTGGAGTCCCACCGGACCCGAGCAGTACTTC.

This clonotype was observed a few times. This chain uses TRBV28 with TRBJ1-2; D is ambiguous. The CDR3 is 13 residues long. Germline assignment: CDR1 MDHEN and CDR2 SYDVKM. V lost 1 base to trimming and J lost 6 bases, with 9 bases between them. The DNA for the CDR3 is TGTGCCAGCAGTTTATCCGGGAGCGATGGCTACACCTTC. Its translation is CASSLSGSDGYTF.

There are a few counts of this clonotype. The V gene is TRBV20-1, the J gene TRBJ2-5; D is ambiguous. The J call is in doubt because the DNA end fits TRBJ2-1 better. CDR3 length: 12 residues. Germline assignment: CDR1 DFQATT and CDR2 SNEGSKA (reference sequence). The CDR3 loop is CSAPDKFREQFF. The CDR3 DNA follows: TGCAGTGCCCCAGATAAGTTCCGTGAGCAGTTCTTC.

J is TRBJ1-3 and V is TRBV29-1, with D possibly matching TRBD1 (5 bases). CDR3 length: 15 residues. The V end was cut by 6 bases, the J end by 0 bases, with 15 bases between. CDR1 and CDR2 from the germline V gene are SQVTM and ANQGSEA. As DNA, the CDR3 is TGCAGCGTCGTCATGCAGGGCGGCTCTGGAAACACCATATATTTT. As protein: CSVVMQGGSGNTIYF.